Here is one T cell receptor beta chain with its context. A v3.0 immunoSEQ assay was performed at survey level. The assay was immunoSEQ multiplex PCR, and TCRdb's table has in-frame clones only and misses some. The data show tens of thousands of clones, around 86% seen once. The data were obtained in a study of long-term antiretroviral therapy in people with HIV. Study summary: Earliest sampling preceded the 2015 immediate-ART recommendation by about a decade.

This CDR3 is 13 amino acids long. V gave up 6 bases and J gave up 5 bases, with 13 bases separating them. CDR1 and CDR2 from the germline V gene are SQVTM and ANQGSEA. The clonotype was recovered from a man in his forties or fifties with HIV. The chain carries TRBV29-1 and TRBJ1-4; D remains ambiguous. The sample was unsorted PBMCs, taken 0.1 years before starting antiretroviral therapy. The CDR3 loop reads CSVAGLGNEKLFF. In DNA, the CDR3 is TGCAGCGTGGCCGGGTTAGGCAATGAAAAACTGTTTTTT.